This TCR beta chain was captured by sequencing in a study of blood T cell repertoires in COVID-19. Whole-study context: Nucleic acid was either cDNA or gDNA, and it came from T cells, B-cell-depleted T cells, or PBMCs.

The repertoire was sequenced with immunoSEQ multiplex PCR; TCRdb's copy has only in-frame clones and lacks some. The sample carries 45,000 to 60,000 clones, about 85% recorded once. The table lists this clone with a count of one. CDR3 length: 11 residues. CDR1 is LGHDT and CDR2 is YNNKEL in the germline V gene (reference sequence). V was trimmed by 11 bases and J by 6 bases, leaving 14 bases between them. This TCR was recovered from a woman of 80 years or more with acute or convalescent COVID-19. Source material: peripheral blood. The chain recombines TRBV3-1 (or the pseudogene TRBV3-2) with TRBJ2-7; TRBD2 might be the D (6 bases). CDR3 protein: CAAGAAGEQYF. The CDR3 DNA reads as TGTGCCGCCGGAGCAGCGGGCGAGCAGTACTTC.